This TCR beta chain was captured in a study of radiotherapy plus CTLA-4 blockade in lung cancer. Study details: Around 18% of patients responded objectively, and approximately 33% achieved disease control.

The assay was immunoSEQ multiplex PCR, and TCRdb's table has in-frame clones only and misses some. The data hold some 100,000 clones, with approximately 82% observed a single time. The CDR3 loop spans 19 amino acids. In germline, CDR1 is SGHNT, CDR2 YENEEA. Losses at the gene ends were 5 bases for V and 2 bases for J; bases not matched to a gene: 16. This sequence originates from a human donor with non-small cell lung cancer that progressed on radiotherapy plus ipilimumab. The rearrangement joins TRBV11-3 to TRBJ2-5, with 11 bases lining up with TRBD2. Material: peripheral blood, obtained from a patient treated with radiotherapy plus ipilimumab. CDR3 region: CASSLKGLAGGFRQETQYF. CDR3 in DNA: TGTGCCAGCAGCCTCAAAGGGCTAGCGGGAGGATTTAGGCAAGAGACCCAGTACTTC.